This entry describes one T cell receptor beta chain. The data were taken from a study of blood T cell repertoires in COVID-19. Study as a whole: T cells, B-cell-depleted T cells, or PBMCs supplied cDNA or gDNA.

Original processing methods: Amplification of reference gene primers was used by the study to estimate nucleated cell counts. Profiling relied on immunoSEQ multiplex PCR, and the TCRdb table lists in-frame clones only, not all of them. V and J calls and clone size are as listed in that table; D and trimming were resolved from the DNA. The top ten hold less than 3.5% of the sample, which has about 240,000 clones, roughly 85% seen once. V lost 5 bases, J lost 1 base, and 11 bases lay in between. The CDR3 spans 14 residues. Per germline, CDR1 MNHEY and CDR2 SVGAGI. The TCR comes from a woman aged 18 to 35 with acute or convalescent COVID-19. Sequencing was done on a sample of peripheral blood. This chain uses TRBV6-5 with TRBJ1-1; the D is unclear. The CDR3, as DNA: TGTGCCAGCAGTAGCCTTGGAGAGAACACTGAAGCTTTCTTT. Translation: CASSSLGENTEAFF.